This TCR beta chain came from a study of T cells in Graves' hyperthyroidism and ophthalmopathy. Looked up from germline, CDR1 is GTSNPN and CDR2 is SVGIG (reference sequence). V lost 6 bases, J lost 6 bases, and 8 bases stayed unmatched. This CDR3 has 12 residues. Turning to this clonotype: A much larger clone is a single base away; this may be a read error.

Using RNA transcripts as the source, TCR beta CDR3 regions were amplified. The HTBI primer set was used in a first-round RT-PCR of the TCR CDR3. In TCRdb, the multiplex PCR reads were re-called with MiXCR into one record per CDR3 protein. The sample lists more than 500,000 distinct CDR3 sequences, 11% to 15% occurring once. The material sequenced was blood. The source is a woman in her forties with Graves' hyperthyroidism. The chain combines TRBV30 with TRBJ2-7; 7 bases fit TRBD2. This CDR3 is CACSYGGCEQYF. Here the CDR3 DNA reads TGTGCCTGCAGCTACGGGGGGTGCGAGCAGTACTTC.